The present T cell receptor (beta chain) was sequenced within a study of blood T cell repertoires in COVID-19. Overall study context: Whether acute or convalescent, the COVID-19 samples came from the United States, Italy and Spain. In each case, the material was cDNA or gDNA derived from T cells, B-cell-depleted T cells, or PBMCs.

Authors' data handling: The assay estimated nucleated cells by amplifying reference gene primers. Generated by immunoSEQ multiplex PCR, the TCRdb table keeps only in-frame clones and is missing some. That table furnishes V, J and clone size, whereas the DNA furnished D and trimming. There are 120,000 or so clones in the sample; almost 70% occur only once, and roughly 2.2% lies in the top ten. This receptor was identified in a woman aged 70-85 years with acute or convalescent COVID-19. Sequenced sample: peripheral blood.

The CDR3 is CASSTPGQYSGNTIYF. CDR3 in DNA: TGTGCCAGCAGCACACCGGGACAGTACTCTGGAAACACCATATATTTT. This chain connects TRBV27 to TRBJ1-3, with TRBD1 matching over 7 bases. CDR1 MNHEY and CDR2 SMNVEV come from the germline V gene (reference sequence). The CDR3 is made up of 16 amino acids. J lost 0 bases, V lost 6 bases, and 8 bases had no gene match.